The entry that follows covers one TCR beta chain sequence. In this sample, this clone turned up a few times. No antigen is known for it. No clone much larger than this one lies a single base away; base qualities are absent. The collaborating institutions used their own protocols to collect whole blood in K2EDTA tubes. For TCRbeta analysis, collaborators shipped samples as frozen whole blood, isolated PBMCs, or DNA extracted from either of those sample types. TCRbeta CDR3 regions were amplified from genomic DNA using the immunoSEQ Assay, a bias-controlled multiplex PCR. The authors processed their data as follows. Nucleated cell counts per sample were estimated from amplification of reference gene primers within the assay. Sequence reads were collapsed and filtered to measure the absolute abundance of every unique TCRbeta CDR3 rearrangement. For each sample, productive Simpson clonality was calculated as the square root of Simpson's diversity index across productive rearrangements. This immuneACCESS table, as held by TCRdb, lists in-frame sequences with V and J called but not all clones. Of the missing ones, under half trace to an unresolved V gene in checked studies; the others have no known cause. V, J and clone size are those of that table, while D and trimming were read from the DNA. For this sample the table gives around 100,000 clones, of which 80% to 90% were detected only once. The top ten constitute roughly 1.7% of the sample.

This entry comes from a study of blood T cell repertoires in COVID-19 (dated by TCRdb to between 2020 and 2021). As for the study more broadly: Samples from collaborators originated in the United States, Italy and Spain and spanned both the acute and convalescent phases of COVID-19. Deeply sampled blood TCRbeta repertoires from subjects exposed to, actively infected with, or recovered from COVID-19 were included in the dataset. The samples were drawn from the first 160 participants of the ongoing ImmuneRACE study and from 1,254 subjects provided by 6 global collaborators. HLA class I and class II types, where available, came from metadata supplied by the sample provider rather than from assay-based typing. Nearly every sample came with metadata listing a de-identified subject ID, COVID-19 status, age in years and sex. The prospective study material was composed of cDNA or gDNA derived from T cells, B-cell-depleted T cells, or PBMCs. A freely available public database, intended as a resource for researchers studying the immune response to SARS-CoV-2, is where the repertoires were released.

Results and caveats for the whole study, not just this receptor: How much clinical and demographic metadata was included differed by source and by participant, and the metadata was provided uncurated.

CDR1 and CDR2, per the germline V gene, are KGHSH and LQKENI. The trim is 3 bases for V and 4 bases for J, with a gap of 7 bases between the germline ends. The CDR3 spans 13 residues, from the cysteine through the phenylalanine. The CDR3 DNA has 39 bases and is translated from base 1. Sequencing used peripheral blood. This clonotype originated in a man aged 80 or over with acute or convalescent COVID-19. Here the chain combines TRBV18 and TRBJ1-5, with no confidently assigned D gene. The CDR3 region: CASSPAGNQPQHF. The nucleotide sequence reads as follows: TGTGCCAGCTCACCCGCGGGTAATCAGCCCCAGCATTTT.